This T cell receptor (beta chain) was sequenced during a study of cytomegalovirus exposure and HLA in healthy donors. Measured with immunoSEQ multiplex PCR; TCRdb has only the in-frame clones, and not every one. The top ten clones hold 0.85% to 1.2% of a sample with a few hundred thousand clones, about 90% of them seen once. The ends lost 5 bases at V and 4 bases at J; junction bases unmatched: 16. There are 18 residues in the CDR3. Germline loops: CDR1 LNHDA, CDR2 SQIVND (reference sequence). V is TRBV19 and J is TRBJ1-2, with 10 bases lining up with TRBD1. The sequenced sample was PBMCs. The TCR comes from a woman between 18 and 29 years old in good health and CMV-seronegative. The CDR3 DNA reads as TGTGCCAGTAGTCCACAAATTAGGAGGGACAGGGGACGCTATGGCTACACCTTC. Its protein is CASSPQIRRDRGRYGYTF.